This TCR beta chain appears in the sequencing data of a study of blood T cell repertoires in COVID-19. Overall study context: Both acute and convalescent COVID-19 samples were obtained from the United States, Italy and Spain. Sources were T cells, B-cell-depleted T cells, or PBMCs; the material itself was cDNA or gDNA.

Original methodology: Amplified reference gene primers provided the basis for estimating nucleated cell counts. The method was immunoSEQ multiplex PCR; TCRdb's version includes in-frame clones alone and lacks a portion of them. For V, J and clone size, that table is used; D and trimming come from the DNA. This table has fewer than 200,000 clones, around four fifths appearing once. Trimming stripped 9 bases from V and 2 bases from J, with 14 bases between. The germline V gene encodes CDR1 MDHEN and CDR2 SYDVKM. CDR3 size: 14 residues. This rearrangement joins TRBV28 to TRBJ1-5, with a tentative D call TRBD1 (5 bases). Sequencing was performed on peripheral blood. The sequence came from a man between 40 and 49 years old who had recovered from COVID-19. The CDR3 here is CASWRGTGNQPQHF. CDR3 DNA sequence: TGTGCCAGTTGGAGGGGTACAGGCAATCAGCCCCAGCATTTT.